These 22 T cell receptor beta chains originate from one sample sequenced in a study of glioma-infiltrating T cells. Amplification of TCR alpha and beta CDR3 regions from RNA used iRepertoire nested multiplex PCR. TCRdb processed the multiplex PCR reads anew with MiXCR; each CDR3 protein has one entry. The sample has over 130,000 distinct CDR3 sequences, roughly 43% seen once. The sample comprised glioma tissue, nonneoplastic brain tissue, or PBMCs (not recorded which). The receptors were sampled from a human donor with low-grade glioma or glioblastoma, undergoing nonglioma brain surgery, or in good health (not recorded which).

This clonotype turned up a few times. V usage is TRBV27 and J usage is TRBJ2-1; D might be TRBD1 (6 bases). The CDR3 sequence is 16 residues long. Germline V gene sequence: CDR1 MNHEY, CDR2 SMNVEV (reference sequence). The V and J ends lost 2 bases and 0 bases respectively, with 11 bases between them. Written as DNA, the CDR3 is TGTGCCAGCAGTTTACAGGGGTACGGCTCCTACAATGAGCAGTTCTTC. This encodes CASSLQGYGSYNEQFF.

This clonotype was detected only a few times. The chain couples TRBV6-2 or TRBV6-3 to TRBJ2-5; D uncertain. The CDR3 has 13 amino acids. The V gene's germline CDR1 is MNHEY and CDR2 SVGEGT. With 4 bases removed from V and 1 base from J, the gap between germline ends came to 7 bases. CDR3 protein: CASSFVLQETQYF. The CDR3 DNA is TGTGCCAGCAGTTTCGTACTCCAAGAGACCCAGTACTTC.

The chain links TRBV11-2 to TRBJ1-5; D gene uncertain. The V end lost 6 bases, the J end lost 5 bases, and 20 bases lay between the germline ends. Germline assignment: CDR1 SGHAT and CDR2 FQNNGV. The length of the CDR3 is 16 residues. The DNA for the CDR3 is TGTGCCAGCAGTTTACCCGGAGTAGCAAGATATCAGCCCCAGCATTTT. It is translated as CASSLPGVARYQPQHF.

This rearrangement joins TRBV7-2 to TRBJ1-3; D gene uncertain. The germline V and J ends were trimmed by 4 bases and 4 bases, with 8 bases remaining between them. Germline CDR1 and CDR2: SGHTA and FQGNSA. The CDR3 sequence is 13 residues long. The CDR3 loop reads CASSYSPGNTIYF. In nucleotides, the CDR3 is TGTGCCAGCAGCTACTCGCCGGGAAACACCATATATTTT.

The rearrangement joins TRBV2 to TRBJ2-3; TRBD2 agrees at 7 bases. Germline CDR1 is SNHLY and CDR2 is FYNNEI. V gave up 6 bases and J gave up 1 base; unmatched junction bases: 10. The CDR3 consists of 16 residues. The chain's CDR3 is CASRTPGREGTDTQYF. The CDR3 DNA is TGTGCCAGCAGGACCCCCGGACGGGAGGGCACAGATACGCAGTATTTT.

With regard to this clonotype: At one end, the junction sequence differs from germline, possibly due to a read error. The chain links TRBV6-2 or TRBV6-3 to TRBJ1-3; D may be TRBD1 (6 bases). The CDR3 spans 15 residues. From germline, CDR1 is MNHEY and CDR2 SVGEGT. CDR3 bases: TGTGCCATCCGTGTTGGACAGTCTTCTGCAAACACCATATATTTT. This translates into CAIRVGQSSANTIYF.

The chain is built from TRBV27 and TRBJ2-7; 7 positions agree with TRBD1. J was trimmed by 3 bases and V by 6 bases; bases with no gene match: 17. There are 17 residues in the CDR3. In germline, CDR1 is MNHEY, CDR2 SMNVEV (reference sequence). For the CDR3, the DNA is TGTGCCAGCAGCCAAAACCCCCCTTCGAACAGGGGCTACGAGCAGTACTTC. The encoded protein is CASSQNPPSNRGYEQYF.

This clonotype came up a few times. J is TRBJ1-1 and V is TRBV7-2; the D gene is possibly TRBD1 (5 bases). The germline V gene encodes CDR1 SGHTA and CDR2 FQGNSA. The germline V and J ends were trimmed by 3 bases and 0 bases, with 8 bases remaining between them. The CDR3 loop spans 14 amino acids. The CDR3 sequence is CASSLGVMNTEAFF. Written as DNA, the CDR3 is TGTGCCAGCAGCTTGGGGGTTATGAACACTGAAGCTTTCTTT.

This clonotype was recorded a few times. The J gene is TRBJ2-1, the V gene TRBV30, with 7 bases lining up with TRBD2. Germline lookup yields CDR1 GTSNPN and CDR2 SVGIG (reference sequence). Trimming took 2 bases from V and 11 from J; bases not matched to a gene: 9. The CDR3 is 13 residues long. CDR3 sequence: CAWSSDSGTKQFF. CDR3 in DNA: TGTGCCTGGAGTTCGGATTCCGGGACTAAGCAGTTCTTC.

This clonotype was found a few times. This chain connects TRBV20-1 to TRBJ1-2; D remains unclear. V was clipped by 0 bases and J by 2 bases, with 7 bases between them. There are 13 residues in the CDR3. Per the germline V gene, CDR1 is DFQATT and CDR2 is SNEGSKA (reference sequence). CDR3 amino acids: CSAREPSNYGYTF. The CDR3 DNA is TGCAGTGCTAGAGAGCCCTCGAACTATGGCTACACCTTC.

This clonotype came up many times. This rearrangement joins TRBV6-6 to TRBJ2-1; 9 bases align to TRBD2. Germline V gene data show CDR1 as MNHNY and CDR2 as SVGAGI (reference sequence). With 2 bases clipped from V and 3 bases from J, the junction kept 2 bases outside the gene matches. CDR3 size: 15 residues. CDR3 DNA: TGTGCCAGCAGTTACGGTAGCGGGGGCTACAATGAGCAGTTCTTC. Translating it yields CASSYGSGGYNEQFF.

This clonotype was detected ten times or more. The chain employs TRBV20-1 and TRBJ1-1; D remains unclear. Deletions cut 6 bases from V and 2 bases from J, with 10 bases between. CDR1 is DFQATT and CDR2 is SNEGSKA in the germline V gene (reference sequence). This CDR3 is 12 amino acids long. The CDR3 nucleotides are TGCAGTGCCGGGCCCTCAAACACTGAAGCTTTCTTT. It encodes CSAGPSNTEAFF.

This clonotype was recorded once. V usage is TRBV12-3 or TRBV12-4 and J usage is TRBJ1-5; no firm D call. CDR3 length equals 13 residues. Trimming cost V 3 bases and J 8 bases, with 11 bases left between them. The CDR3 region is CASSLRPSEPQHF. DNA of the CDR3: TGTGCCAGCAGTTTGCGGCCGTCCGAGCCCCAGCATTTT.

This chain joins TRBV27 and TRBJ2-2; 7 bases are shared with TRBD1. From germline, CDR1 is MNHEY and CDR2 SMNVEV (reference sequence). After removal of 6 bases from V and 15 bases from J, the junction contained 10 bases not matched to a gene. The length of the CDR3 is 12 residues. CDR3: CASRNRGGLMFF. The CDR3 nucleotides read TGTGCCAGCAGGAACAGGGGTGGTTTGATGTTTTTT.

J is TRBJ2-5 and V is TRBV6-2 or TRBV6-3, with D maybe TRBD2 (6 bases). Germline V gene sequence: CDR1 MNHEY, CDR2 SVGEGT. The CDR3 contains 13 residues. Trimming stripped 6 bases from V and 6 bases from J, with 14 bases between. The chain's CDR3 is CASSPLGGKTQYF. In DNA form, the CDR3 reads TGTGCCAGCAGCCCCCTCGGGGGTAAGACCCAGTACTTC.

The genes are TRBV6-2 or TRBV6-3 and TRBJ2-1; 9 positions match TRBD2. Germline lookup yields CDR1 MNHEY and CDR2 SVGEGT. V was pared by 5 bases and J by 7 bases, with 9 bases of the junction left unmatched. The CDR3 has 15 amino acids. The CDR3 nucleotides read TGTGCCAGCAGTCGTCAAGCGGGAGGTTATAATGAGCAGTTCTTC. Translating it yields CASSRQAGGYNEQFF.

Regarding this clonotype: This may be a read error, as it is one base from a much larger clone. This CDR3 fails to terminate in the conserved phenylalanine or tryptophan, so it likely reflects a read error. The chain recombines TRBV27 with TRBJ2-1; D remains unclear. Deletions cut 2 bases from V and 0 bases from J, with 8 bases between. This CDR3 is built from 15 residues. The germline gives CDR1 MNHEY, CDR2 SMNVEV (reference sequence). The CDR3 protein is CASSLRGTSYNEQFL. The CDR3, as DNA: TGTGCCAGCAGTTTACGCGGAACCTCCTACAATGAGCAGTTCCTC.

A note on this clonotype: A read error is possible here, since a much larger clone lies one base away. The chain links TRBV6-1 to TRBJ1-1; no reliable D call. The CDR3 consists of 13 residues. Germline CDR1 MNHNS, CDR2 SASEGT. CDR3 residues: CAGRIYQDTEAFF. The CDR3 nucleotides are TGTGCCGGCAGGATCTATCAGGACACTGAAGCTTTCTTT.

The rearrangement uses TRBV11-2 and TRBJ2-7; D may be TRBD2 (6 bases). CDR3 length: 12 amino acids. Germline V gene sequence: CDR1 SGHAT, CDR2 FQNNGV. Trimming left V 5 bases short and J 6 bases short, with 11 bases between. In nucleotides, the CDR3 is TGTGCCAGCAGCATGGGACTTCCCGAGCAGTACTTC. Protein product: CASSMGLPEQYF.

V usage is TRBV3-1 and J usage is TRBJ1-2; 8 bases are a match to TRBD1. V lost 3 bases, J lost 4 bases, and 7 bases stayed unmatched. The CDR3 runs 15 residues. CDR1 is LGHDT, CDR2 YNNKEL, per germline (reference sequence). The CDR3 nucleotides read TGTGCCAGCAGCCACTATCAGGGGGCAGGCTATGGCTACACCTTC. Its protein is CASSHYQGAGYGYTF.

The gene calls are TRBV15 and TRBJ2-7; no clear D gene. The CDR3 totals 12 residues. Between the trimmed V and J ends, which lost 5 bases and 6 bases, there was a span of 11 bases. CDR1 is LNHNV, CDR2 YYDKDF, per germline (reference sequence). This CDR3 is CATSSSVGEQYF. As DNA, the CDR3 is TGTGCCACCAGCTCCTCCGTAGGCGAGCAGTACTTC.

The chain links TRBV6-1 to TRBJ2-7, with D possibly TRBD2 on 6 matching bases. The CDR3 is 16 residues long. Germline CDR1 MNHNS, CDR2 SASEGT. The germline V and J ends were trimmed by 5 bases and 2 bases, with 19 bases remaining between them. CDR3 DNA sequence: TGTGCCAGCAGTCAGTACGGGACTCTGAAAACCTACGAGCAGTACTTC. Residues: CASSQYGTLKTYEQYF.